These 22 T cell receptor beta chains were sequenced from one sample in a study of OX40 agonist ivuxolimab in advanced cancers. Assay used: immunoSEQ multiplex PCR; TCRdb lists only in-frame clones, some missing. Here the sample spans some 74,000 clones, roughly 94% being singletons. The sample was CD4+ or CD8+ T cells sorted from blood, taken in a trial of the OX40 agonist ivuxolimab. The receptors here all came from an adult with an advanced solid tumor such as melanoma, head and neck, liver or kidney cancer.

The rearrangement links TRBV27 to TRBJ2-1, with D tentatively TRBD2 (6 bases). V lost 6 bases, J lost 4 bases, and 10 bases lay in between. The CDR3 covers 13 residues. The germline V gene has CDR1 MNHEY and CDR2 SMNVEV (reference sequence). The DNA of the CDR3 is TGTGCCAGCAGGGAGGGACTGTACAATGAGCAGTTCTTC. Amino acids: CASREGLYNEQFF.

The V call is TRBV28, the J call TRBJ1-5; D may be TRBD1 (5 bases). This CDR3 is 13 amino acids long. Germline loops: CDR1 MDHEN, CDR2 SYDVKM. Trimming took 7 bases from V and 5 from J, leaving 12 bases between them. The CDR3 spells CASKGLQDQPQHF. In DNA form, the CDR3 reads TGTGCCAGCAAGGGACTCCAAGATCAGCCCCAGCATTTT.

This clone was observed a handful of times. The chain carries TRBV4-2 and TRBJ1-5, with D unclear. Trimming cost V 0 bases and J 0 bases, with 12 bases left between them. The CDR3 has 17 residues. Germline V gene sequence: CDR1 LGHNA, CDR2 YNFKEQ. CDR3 region: CASSQEANTYSNQPQHF. The CDR3 DNA reads TGTGCCAGCAGCCAAGAGGCTAACACATATAGCAATCAGCCCCAGCATTTT.

The chain has TRBV9 and TRBJ2-1, with 11 bases that match TRBD2. The CDR3 covers 15 residues. The junction had 0 bases not matched to a gene; V was cut back by 3 bases and J by 1 base. The germline V gene encodes CDR1 SGDLS and CDR2 YYNGEE. CDR3 amino acids: CASSGTSGSYNEQFF. As DNA, the CDR3 is TGTGCCAGCAGCGGGACTAGCGGGTCCTACAATGAGCAGTTCTTC.

This clone was seen a single time. The chain recombines TRBV7-9 with TRBJ1-4; D is unresolved. The CDR3 contains 13 residues. CDR1 SEHNR and CDR2 FQNEAQ come from the germline V gene (reference sequence). V was cut by 0 bases and J by 3 bases, with 2 bases left in between. The CDR3 loop is CASSLAPNEKLFF. CDR3 DNA: TGTGCCAGCAGCTTAGCGCCTAATGAAAAACTGTTTTTT.

V gene TRBV7-8 combines with J gene TRBJ1-2; the match to TRBD1 covers 7 bases. V gave up 8 bases and J gave up 2 bases; unmatched junction bases: 5. This CDR3 has 13 amino acids. The V gene's germline CDR1 is SGHVS and CDR2 FQNEAQ. CDR3 coding DNA: TGTGCCAGCGGACCGGGACAGAACTATGGCTACACCTTC. Protein product: CASGPGQNYGYTF.

This clone was counted between two and nine times. The V gene is TRBV10-3, the J gene TRBJ1-5, with D uncertain. The CDR3 is 14 residues long. Trimming took 3 bases from V and 3 from J, leaving 9 bases between them. The germline gives CDR1 ENHRY, CDR2 SYGVKD. The CDR3: CAISEEQVNQPQHF. CDR3 coding DNA: TGTGCCATCAGTGAAGAGCAGGTCAATCAGCCCCAGCATTTT.

The chain has TRBV28 and TRBJ2-7, with unresolved D. From germline, CDR1 is MDHEN and CDR2 SYDVKM. Trimming left V 6 bases short and J 0 bases short, with 9 bases between. This CDR3 contains 13 residues. The CDR3 spells CASRGPPSYEQYF. The CDR3 DNA is TGTGCCAGCAGGGGTCCTCCCTCCTACGAGCAGTACTTC.

This clone appeared a single time. The genes are TRBV4-3 and TRBJ1-3; no firm D call. CDR3 length: 15 residues. V was clipped by 1 base and J by 0 bases, with 7 bases between them. Germline-derived CDR1 and CDR2 are LGHNA and YSLEER. CDR3 in DNA: TGCGCCAGCAGCCAAGGACACTACTCTGGAAACACCATATATTTT. Its protein is CASSQGHYSGNTIYF.

The V gene is TRBV27, the J gene TRBJ1-4, with D perhaps matching TRBD1 (6 bases). Trimming removed 6 bases from V and 10 bases from J, with 21 bases in between. This CDR3 spans 15 amino acids. Germline V gives CDR1 MNHEY, CDR2 SMNVEV (reference sequence). The CDR3 here is CASSDLPGAQGKLFF. Written as DNA, the CDR3 is TGTGCCAGCAGCGACTTGCCGGGGGCGCAGGGAAAACTGTTTTTT.

This clone came up once. The chain uses TRBV7-2 and TRBJ2-7; 15 bases fit TRBD2. J lost 6 bases, V lost 4 bases, and 1 base had no gene match. Germline lookup yields CDR1 SGHTA and CDR2 FQGNSA. This CDR3 region has 14 residues. In nucleotides, the CDR3 is TGTGCCAGCAGCTCGGGACTAGCGGGGGGCGAGCAGTACTTC. Residues: CASSSGLAGGEQYF.

This sequence joins TRBV7-8 and TRBJ2-3; TRBD2 is a possible D gene (7 bases). Germline CDR1 SGHVS, CDR2 FQNEAQ. V lost 5 bases and J lost 0, with 18 bases in between. The CDR3 sequence is 17 residues long. The CDR3 DNA is TGTGCCAGCAGCGCGACGCCGGGGGGCACTAGCACAGATACGCAGTATTTT. This codes for CASSATPGGTSTDTQYF.

The chain links TRBV11-2 to TRBJ2-7; 7 positions match TRBD2. Germline-derived CDR1 and CDR2 are SGHAT and FQNNGV. The V and J ends lost 5 bases and 1 base, in that order; junction bases with no gene match: 11. CDR3 length: 16 amino acids. CDR3 DNA sequence: TGTGCCAGCAGCCCGGGGGGTTTTGGGGGTTCCTACGAGCAGTACTTC. As protein: CASSPGGFGGSYEQYF.

This clone has only one observation. This sequence joins TRBV5-6 and TRBJ1-5; no definite D call. Trimming removed 1 base at V and 0 bases at J, with 5 bases between. This CDR3 comprises 14 residues. Germline V gene sequence: CDR1 SGHDT, CDR2 YYEEEE. The CDR3 sequence is CASSLLSSNQPQHF. In DNA form, the CDR3 reads TGTGCCAGCAGCTTGCTCAGTAGCAATCAGCCCCAGCATTTT.

This clone came up once. The chain carries TRBV5-1 and TRBJ1-1; D remains unclear. In germline, CDR1 is SGHRS, CDR2 YFSETQ. The CDR3 contains 13 residues. V shed 0 bases and J shed 8 bases, with 11 bases lying between them. The CDR3 here is CASSLAGSDEAFF. Written as DNA, the CDR3 is TGCGCCAGCAGCTTGGCTGGGTCTGACGAAGCTTTCTTT.

The chain combines TRBV21-1 with TRBJ1-2. TRBV21-1 is listed as a pseudogene. The CDR3 totals 12 residues. CDR3 sequence (DNA): TGTGCCAGCAGGGTCTCTAACTATGGCTACACCTTC. This gives the protein CASRVSNYGYTF.

The chain has TRBV19 and TRBJ2-7; TRBD2 matches at 8 bases. With 6 bases clipped from V and 3 bases from J, the junction kept 10 bases outside the gene matches. The CDR3 covers 15 residues. Germline V gives CDR1 LNHDA, CDR2 SQIVND (reference sequence). The CDR3 DNA sequence: TGTGCCAGTAGCATGGGGCTAGCGGGCGTCTACGAGCAGTACTTC. Amino acids: CASSMGLAGVYEQYF.

This chain connects TRBV19 to TRBJ2-7, with D tentatively TRBD2 (5 bases). Germline loops: CDR1 LNHDA, CDR2 SQIVND (reference sequence). V dropped 5 bases and J dropped 1 base, with 9 bases sitting between them. The CDR3 runs 13 residues. The chain's CDR3 is CASSGGPSYEQYF. CDR3 nucleotides: TGTGCCAGTAGTGGAGGACCATCCTACGAGCAGTACTTC. The full variable domain, in which reference TRBV19 and TRBJ2-7 provide the parts outside the CDR3, is DGGITQSPKYLFRKEGQNVTLSCEQNLNHDAMYWYRQDPGQGLRLIYYSQIVNDFQKGDIAEGYSVSREKKESFPLTVTSAQKNPTAFYLCASSGGPSYEQYFGPGTRLTVT.

The chain employs TRBV27 and TRBJ1-2; D call uncertain. The CDR3 has 13 residues. Germline CDR1 MNHEY, CDR2 SMNVEV (reference sequence). Between the trimmed V and J ends, which lost 3 bases and 6 bases, there was a span of 11 bases. This chain's CDR3 is CASSLKGWDGYTF. CDR3 nucleotide sequence: TGTGCCAGCAGTTTGAAGGGATGGGATGGCTACACCTTC.

This clone has just one count. The chain combines TRBV27 with TRBJ1-5; weak D call: TRBD1 (6 bases). The germline V and J ends were trimmed by 3 bases and 7 bases, with 10 bases remaining between them. There are 13 residues in the CDR3. Looked up from germline, CDR1 is MNHEY and CDR2 is SMNVEV (reference sequence). The chain's CDR3 is CASSFRGTQPQHF. The CDR3 DNA reads TGTGCCAGCAGTTTTCGAGGGACACAGCCCCAGCATTTT.

This chain uses TRBV27 with TRBJ2-7; a possible D gene is TRBD1 (7 bases). The CDR3 runs to 15 residues. Per germline, CDR1 MNHEY and CDR2 SMNVEV (reference sequence). V lost 5 bases, J lost 0 bases, and 14 bases lay in between. The chain's CDR3 is CASSLTGRSSYEQYF. The CDR3 coding sequence is TGTGCCAGCAGTCTGACAGGGAGGAGCTCCTACGAGCAGTACTTC.

The chain recombines TRBV4-3 with TRBJ1-1; possible D gene TRBD1, 5 bases. This CDR3 region has 14 residues. Germline V gives CDR1 LGHNA, CDR2 YSLEER. V dropped 1 base and J dropped 1 base, with 7 bases sitting between them. DNA of the CDR3: TGCGCCAGCAGCCAAGGAGGACAGAACACTGAAGCTTTCTTT. It codes for CASSQGGQNTEAFF.